This T cell receptor beta chain was sequenced in a study of T cell changes during pregnancy in multiple sclerosis. Germline loops: CDR1 SGHVS, CDR2 FQNEAQ. Trimming cost V 1 base and J 6 bases; bases outside gene matches: 3. The CDR3 length is 14 residues. Produced via immunoSEQ multiplex PCR; TCRdb's table is partial and in-frame only. Of about 35,000 clones listed, more than 90% were seen once; the top ten hold 5% to 6%. This TCR was recovered from a female donor in good health, enrolled as a control in a pregnancy study. V and J are TRBV7-8 and TRBJ1-1; 9 bases match TRBD1. This material consisted of peripheral blood, taken in the third trimester of pregnancy. The CDR3 coding sequence is TGTGCCAGCAGCTTAGGGGACAGGGCAGCTGAAGCTTTCTTT. This gives the protein CASSLGDRAAEAFF.